Listed below are T cell receptor beta chains from one sample, sequenced in a study of metastatic and nonmetastatic thyroid tumors. TCRdb reanalyzed the PCR reads with MiXCR. The repertoire holds about 13,000 clones, with about 26% as singletons. Material for sequencing was tumor tissue. The receptors shown here come from a female donor with papillary thyroid cancer or a benign thyroid nodule (not recorded which). Some clones in this sample may be carry-over from other donors' samples. CDR3s include the opening cysteine and the closing phenylalanine or tryptophan. D genes are given only for firm matches. A row's size may be missing; if present it is once, few, many or a size class.

TRBJ1-2,TRBV6-5,-,-,TGTGCCAGCAGCAACTCTTGGGTTGGAACGAATGGCTACACCTTC,CASSNSWVGTNGYTF
TRBJ2-1,TRBV20-1,-,-,TGCAGTGTCCAGACAGTCGGCTACCAGGGGGGATACAATGAGCAGTTCTTC,CSVQTVGYQGGYNEQFF
TRBJ2-1,TRBV20-1,TRBD2,medium-sized,TGCAGTGCTTCCGGACTAGCGGGAGTCGACAATGAGCAGTTCTTC,CSASGLAGVDNEQFF
TRBJ2-1,TRBV7-3,TRBD2,many,TGTGCCAGCAGCTTAATGGGCGGGAGGGCCAATGAGCAGTTCTTC,CASSLMGGRANEQFF
TRBJ2-3,TRBV24-1,-,many,TGTGCCACCAGTGATTTTGGCCTAGCTACGCAGTATTTT,CATSDFGLATQYF
TRBJ1-1,TRBV19,-,medium-sized,TGTGCCAGTAAGGAAATGCTGACAGGAAACACTGAAGCTTTCTTT,CASKEMLTGNTEAFF
TRBJ1-2,TRBV10-3,TRBD1,few,TGTGCCATCAGCGGACAGGGTGGCTATGGCTACACCTTC,CAISGQGGYGYTF
TRBJ2-7,TRBV28,-,medium-sized,TGTGCCAGCAGTTTACCCGACCCAGGAAACGAGCAGTACTTC,CASSLPDPGNEQYF
TRBJ1-1,TRBV7-9,-,many,TGTGCCAGCAGCCCCGTGATGGAAGCTTTCTTT,CASSPVMEAFF
TRBJ1-1,TRBV24-1,TRBD1,-,TGTGCCACCATTGATTTGTACACAGGGGAATCTTTCTTT,CATIDLYTGESFF